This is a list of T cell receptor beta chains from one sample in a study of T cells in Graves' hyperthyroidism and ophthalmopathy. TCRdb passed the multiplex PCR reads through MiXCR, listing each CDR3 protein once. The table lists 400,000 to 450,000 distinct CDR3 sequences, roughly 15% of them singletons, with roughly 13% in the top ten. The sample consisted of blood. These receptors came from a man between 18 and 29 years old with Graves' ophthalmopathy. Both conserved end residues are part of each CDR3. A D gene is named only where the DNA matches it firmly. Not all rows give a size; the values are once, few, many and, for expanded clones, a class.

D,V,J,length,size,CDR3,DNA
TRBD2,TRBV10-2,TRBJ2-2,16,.,CASSPGVAGYTGELFF,TGCGCCAGCAGTCCCGGAGTAGCGGGGTACACCGGGGAGCTGTTTTTT
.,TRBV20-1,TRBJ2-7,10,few,CSVNEYEQYF,TGCAGTGTTAACGAGTACGAGCAGTACTTC
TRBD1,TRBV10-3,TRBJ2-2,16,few,CAISESSGTGMSPLFF,TGTGCCATCAGTGAGTCTTCCGGGACAGGGATGTCACCGCTGTTTTTT
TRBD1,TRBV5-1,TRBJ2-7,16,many,CASSLGRDRVPYEQYF,TGCGCCAGCAGCTTGGGCCGGGACAGGGTACCCTACGAGCAGTACTTC
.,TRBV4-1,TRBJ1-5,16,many,CASSQGYVQSNQPQHF,TGCGCCAGCAGCCAAGGGTATGTACAGAGCAATCAGCCCCAGCATTTT
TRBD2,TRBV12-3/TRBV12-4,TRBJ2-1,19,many,CASRAGTSDTSGRYNEQFF,TGTGCCAGCAGGGCGGGGACCTCCGATACTAGCGGGAGGTACAATGAGCAGTTCTTC
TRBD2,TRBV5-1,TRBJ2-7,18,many,CASSFRLAGSWGAYEQYF,TGCGCCAGCAGCTTTCGACTAGCGGGATCATGGGGTGCCTACGAGCAGTACTTC
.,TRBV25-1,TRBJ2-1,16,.,CASSASRQVFYNEQFF,TGTGCCAGCAGTGCCTCAAGACAGGTCTTTTACAATGAGCAGTTCTTC
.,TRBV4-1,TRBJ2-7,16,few,CASSQEGSGASYEQYF,TGCGCCAGCAGCCAAGAGGGGTCTGGGGCCTCCTACGAGCAGTACTTC
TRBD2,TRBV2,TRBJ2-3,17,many,CASNYRTSGGTTDTQYF,TGTGCCAGCAATTACCGTACTAGCGGGGGTACCACAGATACGCAGTATTTT
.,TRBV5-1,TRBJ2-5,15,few,CASSRDPGPQETQYF,TGCGCCAGCAGCAGAGACCCGGGGCCCCAAGAGACCCAGTACTTC
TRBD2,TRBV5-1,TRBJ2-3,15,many,CASSLGTSGSDTQYF,TGCGCCAGCAGCTTGGGGACTAGCGGATCAGATACGCAGTATTTT
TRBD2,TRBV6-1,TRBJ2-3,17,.,CASTGLAGGPGTDTQYF,TGTGCCAGCACGGGACTAGCGGGGGGGCCGGGCACAGATACGCAGTATTTT
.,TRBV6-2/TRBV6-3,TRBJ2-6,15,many,CASLGRLSGANVLTF,TGTGCCAGCCTGGGTAGACTCTCTGGGGCCAACGTCCTGACTTTC
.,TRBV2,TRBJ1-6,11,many,CASTYASPLHF,TGTGCCAGCACCTACGCTTCACCCCTCCACTTT
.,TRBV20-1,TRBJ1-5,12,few,CSAHGGNQPQHF,TGCAGTGCTCATGGGGGCAATCAGCCCCAGCATTTT
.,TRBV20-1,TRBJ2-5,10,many,CNRQGTGWYF,TGCAACAGGCAGGGGACCGGTTGGTACTTC
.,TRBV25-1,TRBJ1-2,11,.,CAGSGYYGYTF,TGTGCCGGCAGTGGATACTATGGCTACACCTTC
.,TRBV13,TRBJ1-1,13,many,CASRLERDTEAFF,TGTGCCAGCAGACTGGAGAGAGACACTGAAGCTTTCTTT
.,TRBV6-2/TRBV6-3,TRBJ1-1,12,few,CASKMGWSEAFF,TGTGCCAGCAAAATGGGGTGGTCTGAAGCTTTCTTT
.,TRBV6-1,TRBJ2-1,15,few,CASSPTKGSRDEQFF,TGTGCCAGCAGTCCGACTAAAGGCTCGCGCGATGAGCAGTTCTTC
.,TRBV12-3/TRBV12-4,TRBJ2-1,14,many,CASSLLGADGEQFF,TGTGCCAGCAGTCTCCTCGGGGCAGACGGTGAGCAGTTCTTC
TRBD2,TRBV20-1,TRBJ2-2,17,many,CSAPKGLAGVGTGELFF,TGCAGTGCTCCGAAGGGACTAGCGGGAGTAGGGACCGGGGAGCTGTTTTTT
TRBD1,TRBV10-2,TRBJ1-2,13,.,CASSEGGGYGHTF,TGCGCCAGCAGTGAGGGAGGGGGCTATGGCCACACCTTC
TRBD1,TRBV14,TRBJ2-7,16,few,CASSHGWGQGELEQYF,TGTGCCAGCAGCCACGGGTGGGGACAGGGGGAATTGGAGCAGTACTTC
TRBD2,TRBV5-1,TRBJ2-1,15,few,CASSLAGLAGDEQFF,TGCGCCAGCAGCTTGGCGGGACTAGCGGGAGATGAGCAGTTCTTC
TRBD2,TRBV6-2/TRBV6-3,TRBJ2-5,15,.,CASSYWTSLPETQYF,TGTGCCAGCAGTTACTGGACTAGCCTGCCGGAGACCCAGTACTTC
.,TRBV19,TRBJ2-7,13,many,CASSIETSYEQYF,TGTGCCAGTAGTATAGAGACGTCCTACGAGCAGTACTTC
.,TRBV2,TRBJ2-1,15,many,CASSEGRTSYNEQFF,TGTGCCAGCAGCGAAGGGCGGACCTCCTACAATGAGCAGTTCTTC
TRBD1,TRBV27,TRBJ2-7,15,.,CASSPAYRGPYEQYF,TGTGCCAGCAGTCCGGCCTACAGGGGGCCCTACGAGCAGTACTTC
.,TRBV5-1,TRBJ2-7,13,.,CASRMVNDYEQYF,TGCGCCAGCAGGATGGTCAACGATTACGAGCAGTACTTC
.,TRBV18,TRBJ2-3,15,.,CASSAQPPSTDTQYF,TGTGCCAGCTCAGCTCAGCCCCCTAGCACAGATACGCAGTATTTT
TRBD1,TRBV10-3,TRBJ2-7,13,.,CATKGQGAWEQYF,TGTGCCACCAAAGGACAGGGGGCGTGGGAGCAGTACTTC
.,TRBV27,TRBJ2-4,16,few,CASSFVNSRGLNIQYF,TGTGCCAGCAGTTTCGTCAATTCTAGGGGCTTAAACATTCAGTACTTC
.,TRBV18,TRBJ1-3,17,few,CASSPYQARGEGDTIYF,TGTGCCAGCTCACCATATCAAGCAAGGGGCGAAGGTGACACCATATATTTT
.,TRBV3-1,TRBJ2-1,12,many,CASSRDFNEQFF,TGTGCCAGCAGCCGGGACTTCAATGAGCAGTTCTTC
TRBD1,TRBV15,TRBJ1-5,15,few,CATSRLDRGIQPQHF,TGTGCCACCAGCAGACTAGACAGGGGGATTCAGCCCCAGCATTTT
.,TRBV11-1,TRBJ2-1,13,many,CASRRGWDGEQFF,TGTGCCAGCAGGAGGGGTTGGGATGGGGAGCAGTTCTTC
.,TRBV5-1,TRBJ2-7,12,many,CASSGVTYEQYF,TGCGCCAGCAGCGGTGTTACCTACGAGCAGTACTTC
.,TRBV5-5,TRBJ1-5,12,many,CASPDGVGAQHF,TGTGCCAGCCCGGACGGGGTAGGGGCCCAGCATTTT
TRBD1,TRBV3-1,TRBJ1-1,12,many,CASAPGGTEAFF,TGTGCCAGCGCCCCAGGGGGCACTGAAGCTTTCTTT
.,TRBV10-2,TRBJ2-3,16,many,CASSERGLYSTDTQYF,TGCGCCAGCAGTGAGAGAGGGTTATATAGCACAGATACGCAGTATTTT
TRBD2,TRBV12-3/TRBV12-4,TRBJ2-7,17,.,CASSYSTSGGDSYEQYF,TGTGCCAGCAGTTACTCGACTAGCGGGGGCGACTCCTACGAGCAGTACTTC
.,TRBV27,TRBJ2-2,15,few,CASRLVGRGAGELFF,TGTGCCAGCAGGCTGGTAGGGCGTGGCGCCGGGGAGCTGTTTTTT
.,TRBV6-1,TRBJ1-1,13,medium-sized,CASSEGGNTEAFF,TGTGCCAGCAGTGAGGGGGGAAACACTGAAGCTTTCTTT
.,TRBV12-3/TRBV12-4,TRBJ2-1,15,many,CASSFAETTYNEQFF,TGTGCCAGCAGTTTTGCGGAAACGACCTACAATGAGCAGTTCTTC
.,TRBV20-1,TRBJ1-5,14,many,CSARDRRGYQPQQF,TGCAGTGCTAGAGATCGCAGGGGCTATCAGCCCCAGCAATTT
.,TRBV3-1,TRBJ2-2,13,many,CASSQSDTGELFF,TGTGCCAGCAGCCAAAGTGACACCGGGGAGCTGTTTTTT
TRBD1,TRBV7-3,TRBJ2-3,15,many,CASSSTGGSTDTQYF,TGTGCCAGCAGCTCGACAGGGGGGAGCACAGATACGCAGTATTTT
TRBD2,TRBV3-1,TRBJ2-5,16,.,CASSLGLALDQETQYF,TGTGCCAGCAGCCTAGGACTAGCGTTGGACCAAGAGACCCAGTACTTC
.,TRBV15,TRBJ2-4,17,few,CATSRDAGAVSGNIQYF,TGTGCCACCAGCAGAGATGCGGGGGCGGTTAGTGGAAACATTCAGTACTTC
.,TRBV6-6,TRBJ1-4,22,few,CASSYRGDLGTPLLGTNEKLFF,TGTGCCAGCAGTTATCGAGGGGACTTAGGGACCCCGCTTCTAGGAACTAATGAAAAACTGTTTTTT
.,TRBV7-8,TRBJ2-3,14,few,CASSLSPGPDTQYF,TGTGCCAGCAGCTTAAGCCCGGGACCAGATACGCAGTATTTT
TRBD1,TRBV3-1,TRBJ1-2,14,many,CASSQDTGAGGYTF,TGTGCCAGCAGCCAAGATACAGGGGCGGGAGGCTACACCTTC
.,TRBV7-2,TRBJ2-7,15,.,CAGSQERARAYEQYF,TGTGCCGGCAGCCAGGAGCGGGCCAGGGCCTACGAGCAGTACTTC